The table lists the clone carrying this T cell receptor beta chain with a count of one. V was pared by 1 base and J by 2 bases, with 12 bases between. The CDR3 sequence is 15 residues long. Germline V gene sequence: CDR1 SGHDN, CDR2 FVKESK. These data originate in a study of breast tumors, draining lymph nodes, adjacent tissues. In TCRdb, the multiplex PCR reads were re-called with MiXCR into one record per CDR3 protein. The data show about 14,000 distinct CDR3 sequences, roughly 52% seen once. Sample: tumor-adjacent breast tissue. The chain links TRBV14 to TRBJ2-7; a possible D gene is TRBD2 (5 bases). The TCR comes from a female donor with breast cancer. Some clones in this sample may be carry-over from other donors' samples. This CDR3 is CASSQGSGFAYEQYF. The CDR3 coding sequence is TGTGCCAGCAGCCAAGGTTCGGGGTTCGCCTACGAGCAGTACTTC.